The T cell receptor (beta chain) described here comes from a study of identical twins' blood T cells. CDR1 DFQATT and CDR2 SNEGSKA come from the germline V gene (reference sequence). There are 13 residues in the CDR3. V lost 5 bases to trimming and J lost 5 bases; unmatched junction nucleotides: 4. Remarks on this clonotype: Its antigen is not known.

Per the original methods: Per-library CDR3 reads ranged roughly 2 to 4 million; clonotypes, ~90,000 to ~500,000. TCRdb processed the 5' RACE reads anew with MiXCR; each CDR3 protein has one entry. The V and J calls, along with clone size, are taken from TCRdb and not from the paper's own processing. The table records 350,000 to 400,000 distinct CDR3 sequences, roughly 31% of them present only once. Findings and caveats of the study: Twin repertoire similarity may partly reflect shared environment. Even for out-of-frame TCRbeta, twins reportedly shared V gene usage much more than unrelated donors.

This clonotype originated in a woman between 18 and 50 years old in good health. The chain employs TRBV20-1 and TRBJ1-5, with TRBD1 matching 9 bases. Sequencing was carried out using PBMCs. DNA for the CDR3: TGCAGTGCTCGACAGGGGGTCGATCAGCCCCAGCATTTT. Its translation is CSARQGVDQPQHF.